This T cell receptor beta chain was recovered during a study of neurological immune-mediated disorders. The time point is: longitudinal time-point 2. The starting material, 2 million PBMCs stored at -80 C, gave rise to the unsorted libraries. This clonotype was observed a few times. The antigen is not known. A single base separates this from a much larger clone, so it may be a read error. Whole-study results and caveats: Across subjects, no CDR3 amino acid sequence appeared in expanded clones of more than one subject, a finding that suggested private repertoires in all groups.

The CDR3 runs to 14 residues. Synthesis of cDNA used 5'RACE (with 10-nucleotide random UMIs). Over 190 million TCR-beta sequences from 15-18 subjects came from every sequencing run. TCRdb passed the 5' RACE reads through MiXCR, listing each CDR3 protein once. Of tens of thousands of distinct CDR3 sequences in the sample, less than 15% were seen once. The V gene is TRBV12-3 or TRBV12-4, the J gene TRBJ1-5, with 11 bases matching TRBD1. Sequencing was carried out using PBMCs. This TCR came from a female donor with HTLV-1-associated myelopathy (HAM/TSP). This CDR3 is CASRGQGVNQHQHF. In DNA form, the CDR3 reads TGTGCCAGCAGGGGACAGGGGGTCAATCAGCACCAGCATTTT.